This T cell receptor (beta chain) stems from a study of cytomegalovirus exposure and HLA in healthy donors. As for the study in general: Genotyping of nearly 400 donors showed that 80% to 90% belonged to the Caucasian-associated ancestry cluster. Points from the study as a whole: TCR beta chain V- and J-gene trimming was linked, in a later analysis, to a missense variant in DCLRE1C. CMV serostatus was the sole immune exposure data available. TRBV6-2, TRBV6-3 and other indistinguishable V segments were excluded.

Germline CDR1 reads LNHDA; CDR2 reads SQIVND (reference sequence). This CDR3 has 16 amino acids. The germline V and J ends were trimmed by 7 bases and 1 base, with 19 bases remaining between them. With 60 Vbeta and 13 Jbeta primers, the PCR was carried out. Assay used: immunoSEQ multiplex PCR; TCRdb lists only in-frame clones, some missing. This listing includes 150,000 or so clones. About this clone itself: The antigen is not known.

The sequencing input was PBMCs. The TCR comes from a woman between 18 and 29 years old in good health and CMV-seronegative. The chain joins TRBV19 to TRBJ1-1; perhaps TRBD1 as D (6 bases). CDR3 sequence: CASKIGPIRGNTEAFF. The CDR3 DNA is TGTGCCAGTAAAATCGGGCCTATCAGGGGGAACACTGAAGCTTTCTTT.